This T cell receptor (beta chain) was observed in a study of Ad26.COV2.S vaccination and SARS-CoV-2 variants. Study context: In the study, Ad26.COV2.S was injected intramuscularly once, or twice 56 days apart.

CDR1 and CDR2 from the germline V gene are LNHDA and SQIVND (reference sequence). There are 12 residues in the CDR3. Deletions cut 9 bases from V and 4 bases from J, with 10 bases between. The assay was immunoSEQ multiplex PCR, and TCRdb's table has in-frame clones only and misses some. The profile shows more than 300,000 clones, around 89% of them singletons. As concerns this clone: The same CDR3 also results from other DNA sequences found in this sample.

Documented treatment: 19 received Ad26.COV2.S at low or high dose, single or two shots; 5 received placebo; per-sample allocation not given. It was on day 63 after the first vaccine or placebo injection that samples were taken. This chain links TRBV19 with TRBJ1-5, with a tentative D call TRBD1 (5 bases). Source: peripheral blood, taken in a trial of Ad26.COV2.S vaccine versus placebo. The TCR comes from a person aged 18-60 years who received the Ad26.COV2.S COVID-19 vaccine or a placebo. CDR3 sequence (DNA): TGTGCCAGCCGGGACTCTAATCAGCCCCAGCATTTT. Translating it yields CASRDSNQPQHF.